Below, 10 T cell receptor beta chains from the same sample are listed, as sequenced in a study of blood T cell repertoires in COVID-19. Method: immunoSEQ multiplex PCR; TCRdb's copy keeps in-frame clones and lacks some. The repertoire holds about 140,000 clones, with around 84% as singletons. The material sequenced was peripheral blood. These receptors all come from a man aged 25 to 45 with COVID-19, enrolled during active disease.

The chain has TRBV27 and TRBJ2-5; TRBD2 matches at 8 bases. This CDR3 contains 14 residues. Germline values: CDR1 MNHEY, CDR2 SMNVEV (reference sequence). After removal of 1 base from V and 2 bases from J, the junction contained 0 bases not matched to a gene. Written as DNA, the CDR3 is TGTGCCAGCAGTTTATTAGCGGGGCAAGAGACCCAGTACTTC. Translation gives CASSLLAGQETQYF.

The CDR3 region has the DNA TGTGTCCCGAGGCCGCAGTGCGACGAGCAGTACTTC. Residues: CVPRPQCDEQYF. The rearrangement joins TRBV6-4 to TRBJ2-7; D is unresolved. Germline V gene data show CDR1 as MRHNA and CDR2 as SNTAGT. There are 12 residues in the CDR3.

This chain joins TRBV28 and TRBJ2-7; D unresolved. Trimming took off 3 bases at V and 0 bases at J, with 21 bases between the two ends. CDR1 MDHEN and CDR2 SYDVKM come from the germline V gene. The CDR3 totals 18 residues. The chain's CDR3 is CASSFPFGSGDFSYEQYF. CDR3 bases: TGTGCCAGCAGTTTTCCCTTTGGGTCAGGCGATTTCTCCTACGAGCAGTACTTC.

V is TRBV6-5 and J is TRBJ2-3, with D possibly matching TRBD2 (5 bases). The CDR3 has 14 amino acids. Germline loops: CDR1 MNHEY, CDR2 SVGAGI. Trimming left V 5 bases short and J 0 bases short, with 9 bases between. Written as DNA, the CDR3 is TGTGCCAGCAGTCAAAGGACTAGCACAGATACGCAGTATTTT. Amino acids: CASSQRTSTDTQYF.

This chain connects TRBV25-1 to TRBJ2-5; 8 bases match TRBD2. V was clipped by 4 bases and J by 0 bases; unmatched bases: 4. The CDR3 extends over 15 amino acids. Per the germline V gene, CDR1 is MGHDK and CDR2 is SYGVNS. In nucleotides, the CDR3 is TGTGCCAGCAGTGGACTAGCGAACCACCAAGAGACCCAGTACTTC. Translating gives CASSGLANHQETQYF.

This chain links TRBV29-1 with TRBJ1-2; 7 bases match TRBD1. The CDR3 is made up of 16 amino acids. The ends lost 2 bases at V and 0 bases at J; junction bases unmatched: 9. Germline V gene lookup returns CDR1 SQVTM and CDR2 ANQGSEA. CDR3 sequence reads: CSVERGDRATNYGYTF. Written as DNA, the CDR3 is TGCAGCGTTGAAAGGGGAGACAGGGCCACTAACTATGGCTACACCTTC.

The CDR3 region has the DNA TGTGCCAGCAGTGACGGCGGGACCTCCACGAGGTATGGCTACACCTTC. Translated, it gives CASSDGGTSTRYGYTF. J is TRBJ1-2 and V is TRBV6-2 or TRBV6-3, with D possibly TRBD1 on 5 matching bases. Germline V gives CDR1 MNHEY, CDR2 SVGEGT. Trimming pared 5 bases from V and 5 bases from J, leaving 21 bases between. There are 16 residues in the CDR3.

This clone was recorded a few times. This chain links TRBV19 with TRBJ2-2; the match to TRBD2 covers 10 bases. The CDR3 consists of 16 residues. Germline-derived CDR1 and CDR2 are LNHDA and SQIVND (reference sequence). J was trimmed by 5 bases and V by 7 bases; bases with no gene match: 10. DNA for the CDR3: TGTGCCAGTACCCGTCCCCAGCGGGAGGGTACCGGGGAGCTGTTTTTT. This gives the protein CASTRPQREGTGELFF.

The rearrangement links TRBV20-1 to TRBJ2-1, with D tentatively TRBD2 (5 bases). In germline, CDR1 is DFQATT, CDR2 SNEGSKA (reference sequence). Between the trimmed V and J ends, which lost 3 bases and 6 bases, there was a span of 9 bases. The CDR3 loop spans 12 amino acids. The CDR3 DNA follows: TGCAGTGCTAGTAGCGCCGGCAATGAGCAGTTCTTC. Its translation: CSASSAGNEQFF.

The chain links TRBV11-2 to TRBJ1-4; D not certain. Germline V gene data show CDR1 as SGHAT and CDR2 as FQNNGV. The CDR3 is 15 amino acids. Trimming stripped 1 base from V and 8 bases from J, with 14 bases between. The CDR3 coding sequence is TGTGCCAGCAGCTTAGCCCCATCCCCGGGGGAAAAACTGTTTTTT. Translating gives CASSLAPSPGEKLFF.